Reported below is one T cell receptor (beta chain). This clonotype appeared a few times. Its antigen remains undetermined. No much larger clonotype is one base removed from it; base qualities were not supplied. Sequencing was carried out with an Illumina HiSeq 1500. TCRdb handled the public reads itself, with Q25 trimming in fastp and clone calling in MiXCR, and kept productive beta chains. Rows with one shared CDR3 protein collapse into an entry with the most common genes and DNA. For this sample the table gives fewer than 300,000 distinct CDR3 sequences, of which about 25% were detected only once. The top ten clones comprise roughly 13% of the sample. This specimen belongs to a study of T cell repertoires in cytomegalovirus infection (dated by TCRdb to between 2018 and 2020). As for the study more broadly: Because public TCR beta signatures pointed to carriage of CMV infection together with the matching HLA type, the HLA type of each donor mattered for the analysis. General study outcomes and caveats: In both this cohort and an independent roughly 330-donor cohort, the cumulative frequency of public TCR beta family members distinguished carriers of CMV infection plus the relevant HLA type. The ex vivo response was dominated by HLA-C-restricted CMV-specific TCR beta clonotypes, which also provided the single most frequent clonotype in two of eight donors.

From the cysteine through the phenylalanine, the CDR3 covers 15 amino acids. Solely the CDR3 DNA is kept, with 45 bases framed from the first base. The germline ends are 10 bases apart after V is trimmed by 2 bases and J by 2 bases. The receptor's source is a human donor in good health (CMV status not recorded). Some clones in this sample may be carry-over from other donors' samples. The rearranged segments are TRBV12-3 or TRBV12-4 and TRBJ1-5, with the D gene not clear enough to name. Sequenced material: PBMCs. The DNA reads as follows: TGTGCCAGCAGTTTAACTGGGAGTGGCAATCAGCCCCAGCATTTT. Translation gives CASSLTGSGNQPQHF.